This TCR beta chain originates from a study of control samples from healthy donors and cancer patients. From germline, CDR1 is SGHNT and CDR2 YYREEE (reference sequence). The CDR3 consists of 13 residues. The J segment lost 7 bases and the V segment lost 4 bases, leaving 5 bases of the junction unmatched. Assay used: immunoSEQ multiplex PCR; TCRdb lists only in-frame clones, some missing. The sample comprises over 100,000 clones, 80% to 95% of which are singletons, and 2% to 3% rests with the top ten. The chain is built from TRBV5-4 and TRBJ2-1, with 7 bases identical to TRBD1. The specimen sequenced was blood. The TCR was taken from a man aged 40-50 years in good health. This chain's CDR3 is CASSATGRNEQFF. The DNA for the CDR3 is TGTGCCAGCAGCGCGACAGGGCGGAATGAGCAGTTCTTC.